This T cell receptor (beta chain) was profiled in a study of Ad26.COV2.S vaccination and SARS-CoV-2 variants (dated by TCRdb to the early 2020s). Regarding the complete study: Vaccine-arm donors were drawn from COV1001, a multicentre, randomized, double-blind, placebo-controlled phase I-IIa trial of Ad26.COV2.S in healthy adults. Ad26.COV2.S was administered intramuscularly at 5 x 10^10 or 1 x 10^11 viral particles, either as a single shot or as two shots given 56 days apart. The specificity and breadth of SARS-CoV-2-reactive T cell receptors after Ad26.COV2.S vaccination were assessed by TCRbeta repertoire sequencing. The TCR-sequenced set comprised around 30 samples: approximately 20 Ad26.COV2.S vaccine recipients, 5 placebo recipients and 8 SARS-CoV-2 convalescent individuals. Trial participants were randomized into five groups of five: low-dose or high-dose Ad26.COV2.S given once or twice, or placebo on both occasions. Investigators did not know the trial group allocation while performing experiments and assessing outcomes.

The intended sense of this specimen's treatment or condition label: some 19 received Ad26.COV2.S at low or high dose, single or two shots; 5 received placebo; per-sample allocation not given. Repertoires of vaccine and placebo recipients were sequenced from samples taken on day 63 after the first injection. Between 29 July and 7 August 2020, Cohort 1b enrolled around 25 adults aged 18-55 years at one site in Boston, USA. Ad26.COV2.S was a replication-incompetent adenovirus type 26 vector that expressed a prefusion-stabilized SARS-CoV-2 spike protein derived from the original Wuhan strain. Turning to this clone: No antigen is known for it. No base quality values were provided; no much bigger clone lies one nucleotide off.

The immunoSEQ Assay was the method used to sequence TCRbeta CDR3 regions. After extraction, genomic DNA underwent amplification by bias-controlled multiplex PCR, followed by high-throughput sequencing. Under the source paper's analysis protocol: To quantify the absolute abundance of each unique TCRbeta CDR3 region, sequences were collapsed and filtered. Usable DNA was measured by amplifying reference genes present in all nucleated cells, and TCRbeta template counts were normalized to that usable DNA to estimate T cell fraction. Repertoire TCRs were annotated as SARS-CoV-2-specific when V gene, CDR3 amino acid sequence and J gene were exactly matched to a known reactive TCR set. The reference SARS-CoV-2 TCR set came from MIRA and was filtered for enrichment in COVID-19-positive ImmuneCODE repertoires, removing public or cross-reactive TCRs. Based on the MIRA antigens, annotated TCRs were further analysed at the level of specific ORF or position within ORF. Depth was the summed frequency of annotated unique rearrangements, while breadth was defined as annotated unique rearrangements over total unique productive rearrangements. Two-sided Wilcoxon rank-sum tests were used to compare TCR breadth between groups. TCRdb provides this immuneACCESS table in a form limited to in-frame rearrangements. Some clones are lacking; in checked studies, under half of them reflect an unresolved V gene, and why the rest are absent is not known. V, J and clone size are those of that table, while D and trimming were read from the DNA. The sample table lists roughly 410,000 clones, 83% of them with a count of one. In total, the top ten clones hold about 7.4% of the sample.

The investigation overall reported the following: The study was not powered to compare responses between vaccine doses or regimens. After vaccination, substantial breadth of spike-specific CD8+ and CD4+ T cell responses was reported. Vaccine and placebo recipients had similar non-spike TCR breadth, a finding consistent with the vaccine containing only spike. Higher spike-specific TCR breadth was observed in Ad26.COV2.S recipients than in placebo recipients (P = 0.0014). The authors noted that total T cell responses may have been underestimated by the TCR breadth and depth analyses.

Including cysteine and phenylalanine, the CDR3 has 13 amino acids. The entry retains the CDR3 DNA only, 39 bases that are in frame from base 1. The germline V gene specifies KGHSH as CDR1 and LQKENI as CDR2. Trimming takes 3 bases from V and 0 bases from J, and the germline ends sit 5 bases apart. This clonotype originated in a person between 18 and 60 years old who received the Ad26.COV2.S COVID-19 vaccine or a placebo. The source was peripheral blood, collected in a trial of Ad26.COV2.S vaccine versus placebo. The chain links TRBV18 with TRBJ1-1; confidence is insufficient to name the D gene. The DNA sequence follows: TGTGCCAGCTCACCTGGGATGAACACTGAAGCTTTCTTT. Translated, this is CASSPGMNTEAFF.